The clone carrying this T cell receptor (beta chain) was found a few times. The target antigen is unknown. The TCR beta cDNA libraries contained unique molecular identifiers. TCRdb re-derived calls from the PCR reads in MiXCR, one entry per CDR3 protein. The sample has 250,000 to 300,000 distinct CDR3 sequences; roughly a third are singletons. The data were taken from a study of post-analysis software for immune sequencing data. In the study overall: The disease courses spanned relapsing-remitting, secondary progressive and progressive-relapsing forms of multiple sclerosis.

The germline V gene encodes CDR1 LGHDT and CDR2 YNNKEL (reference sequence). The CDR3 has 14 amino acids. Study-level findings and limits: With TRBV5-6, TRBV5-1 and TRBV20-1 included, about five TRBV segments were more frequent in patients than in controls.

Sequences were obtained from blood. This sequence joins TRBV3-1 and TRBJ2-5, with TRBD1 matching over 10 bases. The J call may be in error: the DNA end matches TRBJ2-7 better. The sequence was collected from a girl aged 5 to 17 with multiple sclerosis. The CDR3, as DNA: TGTGCCAGCAGCCCCGGGACAGGGGTCCACGAGCAGTACTTC. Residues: CASSPGTGVHEQYF.